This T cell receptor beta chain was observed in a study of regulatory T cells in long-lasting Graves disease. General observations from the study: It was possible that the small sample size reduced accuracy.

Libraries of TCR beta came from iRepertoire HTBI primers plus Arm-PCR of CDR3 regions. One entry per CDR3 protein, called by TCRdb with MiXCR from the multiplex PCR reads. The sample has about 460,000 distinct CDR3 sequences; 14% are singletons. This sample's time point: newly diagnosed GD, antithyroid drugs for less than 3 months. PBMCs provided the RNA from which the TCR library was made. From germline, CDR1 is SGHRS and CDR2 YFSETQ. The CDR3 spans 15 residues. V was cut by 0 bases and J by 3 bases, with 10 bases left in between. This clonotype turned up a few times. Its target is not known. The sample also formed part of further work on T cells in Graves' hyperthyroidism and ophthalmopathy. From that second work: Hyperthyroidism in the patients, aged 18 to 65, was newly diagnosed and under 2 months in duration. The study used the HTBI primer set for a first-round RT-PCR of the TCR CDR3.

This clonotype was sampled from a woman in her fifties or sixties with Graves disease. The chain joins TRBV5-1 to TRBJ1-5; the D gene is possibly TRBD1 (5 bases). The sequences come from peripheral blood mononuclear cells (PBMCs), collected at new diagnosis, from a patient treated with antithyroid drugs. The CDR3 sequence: CASSLDGAPNQPQHF. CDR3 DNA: TGCGCCAGCAGCTTGGACGGGGCCCCCAATCAGCCCCAGCATTTT.